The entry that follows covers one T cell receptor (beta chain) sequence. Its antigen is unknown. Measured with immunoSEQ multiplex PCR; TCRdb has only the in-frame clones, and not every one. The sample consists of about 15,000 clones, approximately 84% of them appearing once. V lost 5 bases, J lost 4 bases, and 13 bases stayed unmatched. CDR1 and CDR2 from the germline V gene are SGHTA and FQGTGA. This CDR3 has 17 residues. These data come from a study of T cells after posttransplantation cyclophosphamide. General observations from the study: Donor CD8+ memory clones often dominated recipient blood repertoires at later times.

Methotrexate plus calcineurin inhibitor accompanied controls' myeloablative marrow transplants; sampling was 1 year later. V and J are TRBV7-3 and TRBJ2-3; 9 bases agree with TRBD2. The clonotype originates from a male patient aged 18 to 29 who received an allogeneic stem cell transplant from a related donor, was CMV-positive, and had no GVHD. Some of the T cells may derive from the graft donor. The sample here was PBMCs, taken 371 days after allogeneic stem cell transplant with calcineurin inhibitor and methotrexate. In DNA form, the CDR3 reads TGTGCCAGCAGCCCGGGTTGGTTAGCGGGAGTTGCAGATACGCAGTATTTT. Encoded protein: CASSPGWLAGVADTQYF.